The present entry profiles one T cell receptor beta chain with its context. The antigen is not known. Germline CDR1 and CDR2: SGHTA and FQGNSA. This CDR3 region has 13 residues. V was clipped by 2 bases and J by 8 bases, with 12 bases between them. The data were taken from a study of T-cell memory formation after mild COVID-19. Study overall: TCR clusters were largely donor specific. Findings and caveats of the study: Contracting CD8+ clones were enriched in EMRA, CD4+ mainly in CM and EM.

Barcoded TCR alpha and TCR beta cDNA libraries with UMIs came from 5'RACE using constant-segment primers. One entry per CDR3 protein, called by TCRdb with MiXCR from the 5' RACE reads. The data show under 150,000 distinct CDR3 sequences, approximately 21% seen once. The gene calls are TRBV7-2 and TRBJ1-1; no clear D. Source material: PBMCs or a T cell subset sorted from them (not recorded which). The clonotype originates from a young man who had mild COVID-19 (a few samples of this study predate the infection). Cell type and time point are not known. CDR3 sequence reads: CASSLPEQVEAFF. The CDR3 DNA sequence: TGTGCCAGCAGCTTACCAGAGCAGGTGGAAGCTTTCTTT.